These 30 T cell receptor beta chains were all obtained from the same sample, sequenced in a study of CD8 T cells in ankylosing spondylitis. TCRdb reprocessed the 5' RACE reads via MiXCR and lists one record per CDR3 protein. This sample has more than 200,000 distinct CDR3 sequences, with 24% found just once. Sequenced sample: blood, either unsorted or a sorted T cell fraction (not recorded which). All receptors come from a male donor with ankylosing spondylitis or in good health (not recorded which).

In its sample, this clonotype was seen many times. V is TRBV7-9 and J is TRBJ1-2; 8 bases map to TRBD1. The CDR3 length is 16 residues. The junction had 15 bases not matched to a gene; V was cut back by 5 bases and J by 7 bases. Per germline, CDR1 SEHNR and CDR2 FQNEAQ (reference sequence). The CDR3 nucleotides read TGTGCCAGCAGCCCATGGGGTTCGACAGGGGAAGGTGGCTACACCTTC. Protein sequence: CASSPWGSTGEGGYTF.

This clonotype was observed at least ten times. The rearrangement uses TRBV6-5 and TRBJ2-6, with D unclear. This CDR3 comprises 16 residues. Germline lookup yields CDR1 MNHEY and CDR2 SVGAGI. Trimming pared 2 bases from V and 0 bases from J, leaving 8 bases between. The DNA for the CDR3 is TGTGCCAGCAGTTACGGGTGGGGCTCTGGGGCCAACGTCCTGACTTTC. Residues: CASSYGWGSGANVLTF.

This clonotype has just a few counts. V is TRBV6-5 and J is TRBJ2-7, with 10 bases identical to TRBD1. The V and J ends lost 0 bases and 3 bases, in that order; junction bases with no gene match: 8. The CDR3 is 17 residues long. Germline CDR1 MNHEY, CDR2 SVGAGI. CDR3 sequence reads: CASSYSQAGTGVYEQYF. CDR3 bases: TGTGCCAGCAGTTACTCTCAAGCCGGGACAGGGGTCTACGAGCAGTACTTC.

This clonotype has a handful of counts. The chain employs TRBV12-3 or TRBV12-4 and TRBJ1-2, with D tentatively TRBD1 (6 bases). V gave up 5 bases and J gave up 3 bases, with 13 bases separating them. The CDR3 spans 14 residues. The CDR3 coding sequence is TGTGCCAGCAGTCACTCAGGGGAGGACTATGGCTACACCTTC. Its protein product is CASSHSGEDYGYTF.

The chain joins TRBV5-5 to TRBJ2-1; tentative D call: TRBD1 (5 bases). CDR1 and CDR2 (germline): SGHKS, YYEKEE (reference sequence). Trimming removed 4 bases at V and 4 bases at J, with 12 bases between. The CDR3 has 14 residues. The CDR3: CASSPQHRYNEQFF. CDR3 nucleotides: TGTGCCAGCAGCCCACAACACAGGTACAATGAGCAGTTCTTC.

There are many counts of this clonotype. The chain combines TRBV10-3 with TRBJ1-2; TRBD1 is a possible D gene (6 bases). V lost 5 bases and J lost 8, with 15 bases in between. The CDR3 spans 13 residues. Germline V gene data show CDR1 as ENHRY and CDR2 as SYGVKD. CDR3 coding DNA: TGTGCCATCAGTCGCGAGGGGGGCCGGGGCTACACCTTC. It is translated as CAISREGGRGYTF.

This chain joins TRBV20-1 and TRBJ2-4; D gene uncertain. The V gene's germline CDR1 is DFQATT and CDR2 SNEGSKA (reference sequence). The CDR3 loop spans 14 amino acids. Trimming removed 3 bases at V and 0 bases at J, with 9 bases between. The CDR3 DNA reads TGCAGTGCTAGCCCGGACGGAGCCAAAAACATTCAGTACTTC. Its protein product is CSASPDGAKNIQYF.

This clonotype has ten or more counts. The V gene is TRBV4-1, the J gene TRBJ2-1; D uncertain. This CDR3 has 14 residues. V lost 4 bases and J lost 3, with 10 bases in between. Germline V gene lookup returns CDR1 MGHRA and CDR2 YSYEKL. The DNA of the CDR3 is TGCGCCAGCAGCCCCGGACGGAACTACAATGAGCAGTTCTTC. Translated: CASSPGRNYNEQFF.

This chain uses TRBV20-1 with TRBJ2-1; 7 bases are shared with TRBD1. Germline V gene lookup returns CDR1 DFQATT and CDR2 SNEGSKA (reference sequence). The V and J ends lost 2 bases and 8 bases, in that order; junction bases with no gene match: 12. The CDR3 runs to 15 residues. CDR3 sequence reads: CSARPATGSGDEQFF. CDR3 coding DNA: TGCAGTGCTAGACCAGCGACAGGGAGTGGTGATGAGCAGTTCTTC.

This clonotype appeared many times. This chain uses TRBV28 with TRBJ1-1; D might be TRBD1 (6 bases). Germline V gene data show CDR1 as MDHEN and CDR2 as SYDVKM. V was shortened by 0 bases and J by 4 bases, with 15 bases between the two germline ends. This CDR3 spans 16 amino acids. The CDR3 sequence: CASSLWGGVLGTEAFF. In DNA, the CDR3 is TGTGCCAGCAGTTTATGGGGGGGCGTTTTGGGCACTGAAGCTTTCTTT.

The chain is built from TRBV20-1 and TRBJ1-2, with D perhaps TRBD1 (5 bases). The V gene's germline CDR1 is DFQATT and CDR2 SNEGSKA (reference sequence). The V end was cut by 3 bases, the J end by 0 bases, with 8 bases between. The CDR3 is 13 amino acids. The DNA of the CDR3 is TGCAGTGCTAGGGGGACGGCTAACTATGGCTACACCTTC. It translates to CSARGTANYGYTF.

This clonotype was seen only a few times. V gene TRBV20-1 combines with J gene TRBJ2-5, with 9 bases that match TRBD2. This CDR3 region has 16 residues. CDR1 DFQATT and CDR2 SNEGSKA come from the germline V gene (reference sequence). Trimming removed 6 bases from V and 4 bases from J; junction bases left unmatched: 15. CDR3 sequence: CSASSVAGGARETQYF. The DNA of the CDR3 is TGCAGTGCCTCAAGTGTCGCGGGGGGGGCTCGAGAGACCCAGTACTTC.

This clonotype was seen only once. The V and J genes are TRBV20-1 and TRBJ2-3; TRBD2 aligns across 7 bases. Per the germline V gene, CDR1 is DFQATT and CDR2 is SNEGSKA (reference sequence). J was trimmed by 6 bases and V by 0 bases; bases with no gene match: 12. The CDR3 has 16 amino acids. The CDR3 reads CSARDSGVGRMDTQYF. CDR3 nucleotide sequence: TGCAGTGCTAGAGACAGCGGGGTTGGGCGTATGGATACGCAGTATTTT.

This clonotype occurred a few times. The rearrangement joins TRBV20-1 to TRBJ2-4; tentative D call: TRBD1 (6 bases). V was trimmed by 6 bases and J by 3 bases, leaving 24 bases between them. CDR1 and CDR2 from the germline V gene are DFQATT and SNEGSKA (reference sequence). This CDR3 region has 17 residues. For the CDR3, the DNA is TGCAGTGCCCCACAGGGTTTATCGGCGAGTGGCAAAAACATTCAGTACTTC. Protein product: CSAPQGLSASGKNIQYF.

Remarks on this clonotype: An end of the junction does not agree with germline; a read error may underlie this. This rearrangement joins TRBV12-3 or TRBV12-4 to TRBJ2-5; the D gene is possibly TRBD2 (5 bases). The CDR3 runs 14 residues. The chain's CDR3 is CASSPGLFQETQYF. The CDR3 bases are TGTGCCAGCAGTCCCGGACTGTTTCAAGAGACCCAATACTTC.

The sample holds a few counts of this clonotype. This chain links TRBV4-2 with TRBJ1-1, with D possibly being TRBD1 (5 bases). Germline V gene lookup returns CDR1 LGHNA and CDR2 YNFKEQ. Deletions cut 1 base from V and 1 base from J, with 10 bases between. This CDR3 has 15 residues. The CDR3 spells CASSQGPGGNTEAFF. The CDR3 coding sequence is TGTGCCAGCAGCCAAGGGCCGGGGGGGAACACTGAAGCTTTCTTT.

This clonotype has more than one count but fewer than ten. The chain carries TRBV20-1 and TRBJ2-1; 9 bases fit TRBD2. The CDR3 has 15 residues. In germline, CDR1 is DFQATT, CDR2 SNEGSKA (reference sequence). The V gene end was trimmed by 0 bases and the J gene end by 12 bases; junction bases not matched to a gene: 12. The CDR3 is CSARDLDSGGSLQFF. As DNA, the CDR3 is TGCAGTGCTAGAGATTTGGATAGCGGGGGCTCCCTGCAGTTCTTC.

This clonotype was picked up a small number of times. CDR3 amino acids: CSARAHYEQYF. In DNA, the CDR3 is TGCAGTGCTAGAGCCCACTACGAGCAGTACTTC. The chain has TRBV20-1 and TRBJ2-7; D gene ambiguous. Trimming took 1 base from V and 3 from J, leaving 4 bases between them. There are 11 residues in the CDR3. Per germline, CDR1 DFQATT and CDR2 SNEGSKA (reference sequence).

In this sample, this clonotype turned up many times. The V gene is TRBV20-1, the J gene TRBJ2-1, with 10 bases fitting TRBD1. Germline-derived CDR1 and CDR2 are DFQATT and SNEGSKA (reference sequence). V lost 7 bases to trimming and J lost 6 bases; unmatched junction nucleotides: 9. There are 14 residues in the CDR3. The CDR3 loop reads CSGQPGQGLNEQFF. The CDR3 nucleotides read TGCAGTGGACAACCGGGACAGGGGCTCAATGAGCAGTTCTTC.

This clonotype has at least ten counts. This chain links TRBV20-1 with TRBJ2-1; no firm D call. Germline-derived CDR1 and CDR2 are DFQATT and SNEGSKA (reference sequence). Trimming cost V 3 bases and J 0 bases, with 18 bases left between them. The CDR3 runs to 17 residues. The CDR3 sequence is CSARASVLLSSYNEQFF. For the CDR3, the DNA is TGCAGTGCTAGGGCGAGTGTCCTATTGAGCTCCTACAATGAGCAGTTCTTC.

This chain uses TRBV15 with TRBJ1-2; unclear D gene. CDR3 length: 12 amino acids. Looked up from germline, CDR1 is LNHNV and CDR2 is YYDKDF (reference sequence). V lost 3 bases and J 7 bases, leaving 9 bases between the germline ends. The DNA of the CDR3 is TGTGCCACCAGCAGGCGGGGTGGTGGCTACACCTTC. Translating it yields CATSRRGGGYTF.

This clonotype was observed a few times. The J gene is TRBJ2-1, the V gene TRBV20-1; tentative D call: TRBD2 (5 bases). This CDR3 spans 12 amino acids. Germline V CDR1 and CDR2: DFQATT, SNEGSKA (reference sequence). Trimming removed 5 bases from V and 7 bases from J, with 12 bases in between. The DNA for the CDR3 is TGCAGTGCTCCTTATAGAGGGAATGAGCAGTTCTTC. This sequence encodes CSAPYRGNEQFF.

This chain links TRBV18 with TRBJ2-7; 12 bases align to TRBD1. Germline values: CDR1 KGHSH, CDR2 LQKENI. This CDR3 region has 16 residues. The V segment lost 3 bases and the J segment 4 bases; nucleotides outside the gene matches: 7. CDR3 sequence: CASSPDGTGGGYEQYF. The CDR3, as DNA: TGTGCCAGCTCACCGGACGGGACAGGGGGCGGTTACGAGCAGTACTTC.

The rearrangement links TRBV12-3 or TRBV12-4 to TRBJ2-3; 7 nucleotides align to TRBD1. V lost 4 bases to trimming and J lost 0 bases; unmatched junction nucleotides: 4. The CDR3 sequence is 15 residues long. The CDR3 here is CASSSTGRSTDTQYF. CDR3 sequence (DNA): TGTGCCAGCAGTTCGACAGGGCGTAGCACAGATACGCAGTATTTT.

The rearrangement links TRBV6-1 to TRBJ2-7; 9 bases are a match to TRBD1. Germline CDR1 reads MNHNS; CDR2 reads SASEGT. The V gene end was trimmed by 8 bases and the J gene end by 5 bases; junction bases not matched to a gene: 10. The CDR3 consists of 14 residues. The CDR3 nucleotides read TGTGCCAGCCGAAGGGACAGGGTTACTGACGAGCAGTACTTC. It specifies CASRRDRVTDEQYF.

This clonotype was counted ten times or more. The CDR3: CSVVLGQGTDTQYF. In DNA form, the CDR3 reads TGCAGCGTTGTATTAGGGCAGGGCACAGATACGCAGTATTTT. The chain links TRBV29-1 to TRBJ2-3; no reliable D call. CDR1 is SQVTM, CDR2 ANQGSEA, per germline. The CDR3 is 14 amino acids. V shed 4 bases and J shed 1 base, with 12 bases lying between them.

This clonotype occurred many times. This chain links TRBV20-1 with TRBJ2-2; D is undetermined. Germline V gene data show CDR1 as DFQATT and CDR2 as SNEGSKA (reference sequence). The CDR3 covers 12 residues. Trimming took off 4 bases at V and 2 bases at J, with 5 bases between the two ends. The CDR3 is CSANGNTGELFF. In nucleotides, the CDR3 is TGCAGTGCTAACGGCAACACCGGGGAGCTGTTTTTT.

Ten or more counts support this clonotype. The J gene is TRBJ2-1, the V gene TRBV29-1, with 11 nucleotides matching TRBD2. Losses at the gene ends were 7 bases for V and 2 bases for J; bases not matched to a gene: 4. CDR3 size: 14 residues. CDR1 and CDR2 from the germline V gene are SQVTM and ANQGSEA. The CDR3 spells CSGVAGGTYNEQFF. The CDR3 bases are TGCAGCGGAGTAGCGGGGGGGACCTACAATGAGCAGTTCTTC.

This clonotype was seen a handful of times. The V gene is TRBV20-1, the J gene TRBJ2-7; 9 positions agree with TRBD1. This CDR3 contains 15 residues. V was clipped by 0 bases and J by 4 bases; unmatched bases: 7. Per germline, CDR1 DFQATT and CDR2 SNEGSKA (reference sequence). The DNA of the CDR3 is TGCAGTGCTAGAGAGGTCAGGGACAGGGAGTACGAGCAGTACTTC. Translation: CSAREVRDREYEQYF.

In its sample, this clonotype was seen many times. This chain links TRBV12-3 or TRBV12-4 with TRBJ2-1, with D perhaps being TRBD1 or TRBD2 (6 bases each). V was pared by 7 bases and J by 8 bases, with 24 bases between. The CDR3 is 16 residues long. In nucleotides, the CDR3 is TGTGCCAGCACTACCTCCGGGGGCGGGGTCAGAGATGAGCAGTTCTTC. Residues: CASTTSGGGVRDEQFF.